A selection of T cell receptor beta chains follows, all from one sample in a study of T cells in Graves' hyperthyroidism and ophthalmopathy. TCRdb ran MiXCR on the multiplex PCR reads and lists one entry per CDR3 protein. The repertoire holds 500,000 to 750,000 distinct CDR3 sequences, with approximately 14% as singletons. Sequenced: blood. The source is a woman in her twenties or thirties with Graves' hyperthyroidism. CDR3s include the opening cysteine and the closing phenylalanine or tryptophan. D genes are given only for firm matches. Size is omitted from some rows. Given values are once, few, many or a class for expanded clones.

j_gene	d_gene	abundance	v_gene	CDR3aa	CDR3nt
TRBJ2-2	TRBD2	many	TRBV5-1	CASSLLAGVHGELFF	TGCGCCAGCAGCTTACTAGCGGGAGTGCACGGGGAGCTGTTTTTT
TRBJ1-1	-	-	TRBV7-2	CASSLGASDTEAFF	TGTGCCAGCAGCTTAGGGGCGAGCGACACTGAAGCTTTCTTT
TRBJ1-1	-	many	TRBV30	CAWSVLFGNTEAFF	TGTGCCTGGAGTGTACTGTTTGGGAACACTGAAGCTTTCTTT
TRBJ1-3	-	few	TRBV7-2	CASSAGPVSGNTIYF	TGTGCCAGCAGCGCAGGACCGGTATCTGGAAACACCATATATTTT
TRBJ1-2	TRBD1	-	TRBV19	CASTTGSFYGYTF	TGTGCCAGTACGACAGGGAGTTTCTATGGCTACACCTTC
TRBJ2-6	-	-	TRBV5-1	CASSLVRNPGANVLTF	TGCGCCAGCAGCTTGGTCAGGAACCCTGGGGCCAACGTCCTGACTTTC
TRBJ2-7	-	many	TRBV2	CASRGTQQYF	TGTGCCAGCAGGGGGACTCAGCAGTACTTC
TRBJ2-1	TRBD2	many	TRBV20-1	CSARDREAGGYNEQFF	TGCAGTGCTAGAGATCGGGAGGCGGGAGGATACAATGAGCAGTTCTTC
TRBJ1-2	-	few	TRBV6-6	CASSYSPDSYYGYTF	TGTGCCAGCAGTTACTCCCCGGACAGCTACTATGGCTACACCTTC
TRBJ2-5	TRBD1	many	TRBV7-2	CASSTRGQQGPETQYF	TGTGCCAGCAGCACCCGGGGACAGCAAGGTCCGGAGACCCAGTACTTC
TRBJ1-5	-	-	TRBV7-9	CASSLTDNQPQHF	TGTGCCAGCAGCCTGACTGACAATCAGCCCCAGCATTTT
TRBJ2-3	-	many	TRBV4-3	CASSQDAGLTTDTQYF	TGCGCCAGCAGCCAAGACGCGGGTCTCACCACAGATACGCAGTATTTT
TRBJ2-1	TRBD2	many	TRBV20-1	CSATAGLADSYNEQFF	TGCAGTGCCACAGCGGGACTAGCGGACTCCTACAATGAGCAGTTCTTC
TRBJ2-7	TRBD2	many	TRBV20-1	CSATNSGTSYEQYF	TGCAGTGCTACGAATAGCGGGACCTCCTACGAGCAGTACTTC
TRBJ1-1	-	many	TRBV7-9	CASSLAPRGAEAFF	TGTGCCAGCAGCTTAGCCCCCCGGGGCGCTGAAGCTTTCTTT
TRBJ2-1	TRBD1	-	TRBV5-1	CASSLEGGHEQFF	TGCGCCAGCAGCTTGGAAGGGGGCCATGAGCAGTTCTTC
TRBJ2-7	-	-	TRBV5-1	CASSKGFPNEQYF	TGCGCCAGCAGCAAGGGGTTCCCCAACGAGCAGTACTTC
TRBJ2-3	-	many	TRBV11-2	CASSLAVPPGTQYF	TGTGCCAGCAGCTTGGCCGTACCACCGGGTACGCAGTATTTT
TRBJ2-1	-	few	TRBV6-5	CASSYSSEGRALFF	TGTGCCAGCAGTTACTCGAGTGAGGGGCGAGCATTGTTCTTC
TRBJ1-2	TRBD1	many	TRBV2	CASRTGTGHGYTF	TGTGCCAGCAGAACCGGGACAGGACATGGCTACACCTTC
TRBJ2-7	TRBD2	many	TRBV10-3	CAISLFPRAGTSYEQYF	TGTGCCATCAGCCTTTTCCCAAGAGCGGGAACCTCCTACGAGCAGTACTTC
TRBJ2-1	-	few	TRBV12-5	CASGSLGEDEQFF	TGTGCTAGTGGTTCCTTGGGGGAGGATGAGCAGTTCTTC
TRBJ2-7	-	many	TRBV7-9	CASSLASGTLGEQYF	TGTGCCAGCAGCTTAGCGTCCGGGACCCTCGGCGAGCAGTACTTC
TRBJ2-6	TRBD1	-	TRBV2	CASSEERTGWYTGANVLTF	TGTGCCAGCAGTGAAGAACGGACAGGGTGGTATACTGGGGCCAACGTCCTGACTTTC
TRBJ1-3	-	few	TRBV14	CASSQIAGISGNTIYF	TGTGCCAGCAGCCAAATCGCAGGTATCTCTGGAAACACCATATATTTT
TRBJ2-1	-	many	TRBV2	CASSRSENSEQFF	TGTGCCAGCAGCCGCTCGGAGAACAGTGAGCAGTTCTTC
TRBJ2-1	TRBD2	few	TRBV5-1	CASSLGASGSRSYNEQFF	TGCGCCAGCAGCTTGGGCGCTAGCGGTTCGCGCTCCTACAATGAGCAGTTCTTC
TRBJ2-1	TRBD2	-	TRBV12-3/TRBV12-4	CASSLGIWEGPYNEQFF	TGTGCCAGCAGTCTTGGGATCTGGGAGGGCCCCTACAATGAGCAGTTCTTC
TRBJ2-7	TRBD2	once	TRBV7-2	CASSNPGLAGGRTPYEQYF	TGTGCCAGCAGCAACCCGGGACTAGCGGGAGGGAGAACCCCCTACGAGCAGTACTTC
TRBJ2-1	TRBD1	few	TRBV5-1	CASSLDSGQVDEQFF	TGCGCCAGCAGCTTGGACTCTGGACAGGTCGATGAGCAGTTCTTC
TRBJ2-3	TRBD2	many	TRBV28	CASRSSGVTDTQYF	TGTGCCAGCAGGTCGAGCGGGGTCACAGATACGCAGTATTTT
TRBJ2-1	-	many	TRBV7-8	CASSSEGEQFF	TGTGCCAGCAGCTCCGAGGGTGAGCAGTTCTTC
TRBJ1-5	-	many	TRBV29-1	CSVGDDQPQHF	TGCAGCGTTGGGGACGATCAGCCCCAGCATTTT
TRBJ2-5	-	many	TRBV2	CASSEARVPQYF	TGTGCCAGCAGTGAAGCGCGAGTCCCCCAGTACTTC
TRBJ1-5	TRBD1	few	TRBV6-4	CASSEILGTEPNQPQHF	TGTGCCAGCAGTGAGATTCTAGGGACAGAGCCAAATCAGCCCCAGCATTTT
TRBJ2-5	TRBD2	-	TRBV27	CASSPNQLGGRAQETQYF	TGTGCCAGCAGTCCAAACCAGCTGGGCGGGAGGGCCCAAGAGACCCAGTACTTC
TRBJ2-1	TRBD2	many	TRBV6-2/TRBV6-3	CASSEGLAGDEQFF	TGTGCCAGCAGCGAAGGACTAGCGGGAGATGAGCAGTTCTTC
TRBJ1-5	TRBD1	many	TRBV11-2	CASSLGRDRDQHF	TGTGCCAGCAGCTTAGGCCGGGACAGGGACCAGCATTTT
TRBJ2-1	TRBD2	many	TRBV20-1	CSARGSRGGRLDEQFF	TGCAGTGCTAGAGGAAGTCGGGGCGGGAGGCTCGATGAGCAGTTCTTC
TRBJ2-3	TRBD2	many	TRBV2	CASSDKREFTDTQYF	TGTGCCAGCAGTGACAAGCGGGAGTTCACAGATACGCAGTATTTT
TRBJ1-3	-	few	TRBV6-1	CASRLLKGPGNTIYF	TGTGCCAGCAGGCTACTGAAGGGGCCTGGAAACACCATATATTTT
TRBJ2-1	-	few	TRBV6-1	CASSERRAYNEQFF	TGTGCCAGCAGTGAACGGAGAGCCTACAATGAGCAGTTCTTC
TRBJ1-1	-	many	TRBV5-1	CASSSYPSSEGTEAFF	TGCGCCAGCAGCTCGTACCCGTCTTCGGAGGGCACTGAAGCTTTCTTT